The 5 T cell receptor beta chains below all came from one sample that was sequenced in a study of cytomegalovirus exposure and HLA in healthy donors. TCRdb's table, derived via immunoSEQ multiplex PCR, lists solely in-frame clones and lacks some. The sample has over 100,000 clones, almost 90% seen once. What was sequenced was PBMCs. The source of these receptors is a woman aged 18 to 35 in good health and CMV-seronegative.

This clone appeared a few times. The rearrangement joins TRBV7-9 to TRBJ1-2; D possibly corresponds to TRBD1 (5 bases). From germline, CDR1 is SEHNR and CDR2 FQNEAQ (reference sequence). Trimming cost V 1 base and J 3 bases, with 12 bases left between them. The CDR3 is made up of 15 amino acids. In DNA, the CDR3 is TGTGCCAGCAGCTTAGGTAATGGCAGGGACTATGGCTACACCTTC. This sequence encodes CASSLGNGRDYGYTF.

The chain has TRBV29-1 and TRBJ1-2, with D tentatively TRBD1 (5 bases). V dropped 6 bases and J dropped 0 bases, with 11 bases sitting between them. This CDR3 is 13 amino acids long. Germline CDR1 SQVTM, CDR2 ANQGSEA. CDR3 bases: TGCAGCGTCGTCGGGGGGACTAACTATGGCTACACCTTC. It codes for CSVVGGTNYGYTF.

The V gene is TRBV28, the J gene TRBJ1-1, with TRBD1 as a possible D gene (5 bases). This CDR3 comprises 15 residues. Germline V gives CDR1 MDHEN, CDR2 SYDVKM. V lost 4 bases, J lost 1 base, and 13 bases lay in between. The CDR3 nucleotides read TGTGCCAGCAGTTCCCGACAGCGACCGAACACTGAAGCTTTCTTT. Translation: CASSSRQRPNTEAFF.

The CDR3 coding sequence is TGTGCCAGCAGTCATCCGACAGGGGATAATGAAAAACTGTTTTTT. This translates into CASSHPTGDNEKLFF. The chain employs TRBV7-8 and TRBJ1-4, with TRBD1 matching over 8 bases. Germline V gene lookup returns CDR1 SGHVS and CDR2 FQNEAQ. This CDR3 is built from 15 residues. Trimming at V came to 6 bases and at J to 4 bases, leaving 7 bases not matched to a gene.

This clone was seen only a few times. The rearrangement uses TRBV10-3 and TRBJ2-7, with 7 bases matching TRBD1. The CDR3 length is 13 residues. V lost 6 bases and J lost 6; bases outside the gene matches: 8. Germline V gives CDR1 ENHRY, CDR2 SYGVKD. CDR3 in amino acids: CAISTLDRLEQYF. CDR3 sequence (DNA): TGTGCCATCAGCACCCTGGACAGGCTCGAGCAGTACTTC.